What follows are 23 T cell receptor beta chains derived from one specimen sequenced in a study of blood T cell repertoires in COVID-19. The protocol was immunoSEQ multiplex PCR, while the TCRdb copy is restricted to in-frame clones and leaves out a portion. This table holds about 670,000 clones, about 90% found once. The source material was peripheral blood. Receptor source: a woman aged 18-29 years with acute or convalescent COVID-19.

The CDR3 DNA follows: TGTGCCAGCAGCCTGACAGGGGGCGACACTGAAGCTTTCTTT. Translated: CASSLTGGDTEAFF. The chain uses TRBV27 and TRBJ1-1; 10 bases line up with TRBD1. The germline V gene has CDR1 MNHEY and CDR2 SMNVEV (reference sequence). With V trimmed by 6 bases and J by 3 bases, 4 bases remained unmatched. The length of the CDR3 is 14 residues.

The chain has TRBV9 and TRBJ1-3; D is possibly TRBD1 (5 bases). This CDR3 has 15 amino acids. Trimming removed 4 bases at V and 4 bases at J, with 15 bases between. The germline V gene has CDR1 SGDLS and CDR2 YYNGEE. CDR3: CASSSRVGRGNTIYF. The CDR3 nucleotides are TGTGCCAGCAGCTCAAGGGTGGGGCGGGGAAACACCATATATTTT.

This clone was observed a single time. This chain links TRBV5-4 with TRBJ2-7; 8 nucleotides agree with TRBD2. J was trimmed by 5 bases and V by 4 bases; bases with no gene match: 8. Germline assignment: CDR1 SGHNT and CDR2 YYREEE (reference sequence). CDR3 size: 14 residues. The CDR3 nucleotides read TGTGCCAGCAGCGCGGGACTAGAGATCCACGAGCAGTACTTC. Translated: CASSAGLEIHEQYF.

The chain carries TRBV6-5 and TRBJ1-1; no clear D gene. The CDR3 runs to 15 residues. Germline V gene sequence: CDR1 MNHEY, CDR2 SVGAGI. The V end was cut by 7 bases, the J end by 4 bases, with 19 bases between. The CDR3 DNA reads TGTGCCAGCACCCCCCGGGATCTCCGGACCACTGAAGCTTTCTTT. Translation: CASTPRDLRTTEAFF.

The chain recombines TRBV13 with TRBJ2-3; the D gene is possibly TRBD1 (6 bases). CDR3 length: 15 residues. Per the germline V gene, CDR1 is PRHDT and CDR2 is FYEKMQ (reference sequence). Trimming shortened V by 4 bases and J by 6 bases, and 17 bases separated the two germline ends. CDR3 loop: CASSSNRRQADTQYF. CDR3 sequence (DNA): TGTGCCAGCAGCTCCAACAGAAGACAGGCGGATACGCAGTATTTT.

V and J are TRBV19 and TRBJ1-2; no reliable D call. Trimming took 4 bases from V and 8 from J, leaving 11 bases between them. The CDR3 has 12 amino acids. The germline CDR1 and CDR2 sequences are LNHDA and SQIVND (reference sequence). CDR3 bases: TGTGCCAGTAGTACCCATGGAGGGGGCTACACCTTC. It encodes CASSTHGGGYTF.

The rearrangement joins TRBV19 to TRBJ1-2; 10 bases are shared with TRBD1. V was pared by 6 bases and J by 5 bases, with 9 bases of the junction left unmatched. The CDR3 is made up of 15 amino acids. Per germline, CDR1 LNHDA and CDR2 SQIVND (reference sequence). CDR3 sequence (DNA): TGTGCCAGTAGACAATGGACAGGGGGATCTTATGGCTACACCTTC. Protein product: CASRQWTGGSYGYTF.

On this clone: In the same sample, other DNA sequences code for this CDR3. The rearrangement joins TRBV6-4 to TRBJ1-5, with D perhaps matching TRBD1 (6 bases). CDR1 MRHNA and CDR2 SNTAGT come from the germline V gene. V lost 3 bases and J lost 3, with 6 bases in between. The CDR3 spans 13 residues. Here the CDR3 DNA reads TGTGCCAGCAGTGAGGGGGCCAATCAGCCCCAGCATTTT. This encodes CASSEGANQPQHF.

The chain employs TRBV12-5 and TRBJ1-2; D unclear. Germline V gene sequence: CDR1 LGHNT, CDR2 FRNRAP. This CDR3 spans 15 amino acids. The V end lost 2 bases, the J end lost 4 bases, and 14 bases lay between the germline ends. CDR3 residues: CASGLSLWGGYGYTF. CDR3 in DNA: TGTGCTAGTGGTTTGTCCCTTTGGGGAGGCTATGGCTACACCTTC.

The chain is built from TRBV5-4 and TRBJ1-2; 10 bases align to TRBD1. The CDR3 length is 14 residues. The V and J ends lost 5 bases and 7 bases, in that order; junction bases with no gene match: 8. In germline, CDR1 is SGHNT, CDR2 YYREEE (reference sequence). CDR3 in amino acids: CASRPSGTGAGYTF. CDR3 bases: TGTGCCAGCAGACCTTCCGGGACAGGGGCTGGCTACACCTTC.

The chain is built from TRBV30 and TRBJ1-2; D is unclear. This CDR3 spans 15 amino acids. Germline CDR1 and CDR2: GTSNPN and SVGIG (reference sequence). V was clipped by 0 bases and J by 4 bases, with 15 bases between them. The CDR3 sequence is CAWSVLKREFYGYTF. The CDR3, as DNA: TGTGCCTGGAGTGTACTAAAGCGGGAGTTCTATGGCTACACCTTC.

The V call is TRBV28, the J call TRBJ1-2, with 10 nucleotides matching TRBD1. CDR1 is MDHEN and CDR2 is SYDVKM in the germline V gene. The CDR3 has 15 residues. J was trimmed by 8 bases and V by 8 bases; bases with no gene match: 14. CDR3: CASDPPGQGDGGYTF. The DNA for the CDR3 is TGTGCCAGCGACCCGCCCGGACAGGGGGACGGGGGCTACACCTTC.

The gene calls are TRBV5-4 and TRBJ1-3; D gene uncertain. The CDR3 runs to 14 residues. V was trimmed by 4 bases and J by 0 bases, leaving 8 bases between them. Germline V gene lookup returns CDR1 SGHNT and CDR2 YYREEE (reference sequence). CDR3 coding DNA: TGTGCCAGCAGCCCGAGCGGCTCTGGAAACACCATATATTTT. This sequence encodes CASSPSGSGNTIYF.

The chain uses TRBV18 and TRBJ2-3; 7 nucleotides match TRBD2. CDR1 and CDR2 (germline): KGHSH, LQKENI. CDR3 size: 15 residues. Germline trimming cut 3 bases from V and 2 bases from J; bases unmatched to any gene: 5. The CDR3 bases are TGTGCCAGCTCACCGGGGACTACCAACACAGATACGCAGTATTTT. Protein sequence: CASSPGTTNTDTQYF.

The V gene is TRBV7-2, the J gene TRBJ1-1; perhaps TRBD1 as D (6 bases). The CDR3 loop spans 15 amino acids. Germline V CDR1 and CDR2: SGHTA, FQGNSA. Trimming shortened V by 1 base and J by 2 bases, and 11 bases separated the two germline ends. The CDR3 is CASSLDLRGNTEAFF. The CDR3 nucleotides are TGTGCCAGCAGCTTAGATCTCAGGGGCAACACTGAAGCTTTCTTT.

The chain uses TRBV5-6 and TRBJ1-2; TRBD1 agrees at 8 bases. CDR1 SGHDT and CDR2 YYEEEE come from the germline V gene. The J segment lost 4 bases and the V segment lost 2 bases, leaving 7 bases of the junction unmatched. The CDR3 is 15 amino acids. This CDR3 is CASSFETGAPYGYTF. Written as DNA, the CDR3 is TGTGCCAGCAGCTTTGAGACAGGGGCGCCCTATGGCTACACCTTC.

The CDR3 region is CASSNKWTGLDYEQYF. CDR3 nucleotides: TGTGCCAGCAGTAACAAGTGGACAGGGTTGGACTACGAGCAGTACTTC. The gene calls are TRBV28 and TRBJ2-7, with 8 bases that match TRBD1. Germline lookup yields CDR1 MDHEN and CDR2 SYDVKM. The CDR3 contains 16 residues. V shed 5 bases and J 3 bases; nucleotides not matched to a gene: 12.

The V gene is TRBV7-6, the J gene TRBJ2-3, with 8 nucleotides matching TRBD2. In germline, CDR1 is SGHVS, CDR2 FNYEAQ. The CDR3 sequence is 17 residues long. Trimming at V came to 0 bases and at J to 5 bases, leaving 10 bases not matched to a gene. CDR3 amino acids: CASSLAYPGGGVDTQYF. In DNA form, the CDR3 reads TGTGCCAGCAGCTTAGCGTATCCCGGGGGGGGCGTAGATACGCAGTATTTT. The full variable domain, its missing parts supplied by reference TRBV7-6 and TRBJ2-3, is GAGVSQSPRYKVTKRGQDVALRCDPISGHVSLYWYRQALGQGPEFLTYFNYEAQQDKSGLPNDRFSAERPEGSISTLTIQRTEQRDSAMYRCASSLAYPGGGVDTQYFGPGTRLTVL.

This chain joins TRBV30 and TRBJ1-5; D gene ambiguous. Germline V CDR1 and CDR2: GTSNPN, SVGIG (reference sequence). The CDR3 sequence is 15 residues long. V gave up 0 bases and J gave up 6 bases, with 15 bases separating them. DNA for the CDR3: TGTGCCTGGAGTGTCGGCGGGTCCCCGGGTCAGCCCCAGCATTTT. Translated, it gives CAWSVGGSPGQPQHF.

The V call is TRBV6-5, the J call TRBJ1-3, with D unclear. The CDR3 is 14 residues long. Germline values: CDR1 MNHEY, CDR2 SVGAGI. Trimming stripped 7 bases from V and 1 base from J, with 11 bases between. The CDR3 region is CASMVDESGNTIYF. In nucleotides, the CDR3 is TGTGCCAGCATGGTAGATGAATCTGGAAACACCATATATTTT.

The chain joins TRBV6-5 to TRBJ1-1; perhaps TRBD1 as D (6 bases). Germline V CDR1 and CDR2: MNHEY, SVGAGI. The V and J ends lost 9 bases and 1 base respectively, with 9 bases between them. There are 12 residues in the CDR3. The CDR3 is CASRQENTEAFF. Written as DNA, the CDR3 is TGTGCCAGTAGACAGGAGAACACTGAAGCTTTCTTT.

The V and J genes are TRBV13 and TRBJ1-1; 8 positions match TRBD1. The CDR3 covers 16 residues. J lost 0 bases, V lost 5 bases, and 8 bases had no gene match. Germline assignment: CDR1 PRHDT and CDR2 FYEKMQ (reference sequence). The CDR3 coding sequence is TGTGCCAGCAGCGGGGGACAGGTTAGCATGAACACTGAAGCTTTCTTT. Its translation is CASSGGQVSMNTEAFF.

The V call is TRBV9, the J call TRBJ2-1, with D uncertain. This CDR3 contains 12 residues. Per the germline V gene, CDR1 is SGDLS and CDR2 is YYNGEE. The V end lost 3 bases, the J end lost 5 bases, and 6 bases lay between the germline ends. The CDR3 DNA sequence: TGTGCCAGCAGCGAGGCGGACAATGAGCAGTTCTTC. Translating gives CASSEADNEQFF.